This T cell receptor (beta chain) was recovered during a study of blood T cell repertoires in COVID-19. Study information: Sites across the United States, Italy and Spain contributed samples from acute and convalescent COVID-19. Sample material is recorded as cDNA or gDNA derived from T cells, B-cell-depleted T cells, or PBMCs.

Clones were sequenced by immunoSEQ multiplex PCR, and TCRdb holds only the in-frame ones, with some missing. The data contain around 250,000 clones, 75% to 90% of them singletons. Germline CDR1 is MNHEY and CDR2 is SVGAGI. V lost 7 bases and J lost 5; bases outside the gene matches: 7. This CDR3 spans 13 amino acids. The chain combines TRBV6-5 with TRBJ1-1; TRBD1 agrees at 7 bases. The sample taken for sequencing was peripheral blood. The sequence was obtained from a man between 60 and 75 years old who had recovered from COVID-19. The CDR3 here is CASTLTGQTEAFF. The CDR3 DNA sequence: TGTGCCAGCACCCTGACAGGGCAAACTGAAGCTTTCTTT.